These 19 T cell receptor beta chains originate from one sample sequenced in a study of cytomegalovirus exposure and HLA in healthy donors (dated by TCRdb to the late 2010s). The protocol used for the library was the immunoSEQ multiplex PCR assay. Sourced from immuneACCESS, this table was stored by TCRdb with only in-frame sequences that have V and J called. A share of the clones is absent; for the studies checked, an unresolved V gene accounts for under half, and the remainder has no known explanation. Present in this sample are 120,000 or so clones, about nine tenths of which were seen just once. 1.5% to 2.5% of the sample rests with the top ten. Input material: PBMCs. The receptors stem from a woman aged 18-29 years in good health and CMV-seronegative.

The chain couples TRBV6-5 to TRBJ2-1, with TRBD1 matching over 7 bases. Trimming cost V 2 bases and J 7 bases; bases outside gene matches: 5. Germline V gene data show CDR1 as MNHEY and CDR2 as SVGAGI. This CDR3 region has 14 residues. The CDR3 sequence: CASSYDRVRNEQFF. The CDR3 DNA is TGTGCCAGCAGTTACGACAGGGTGCGGAATGAGCAGTTCTTC.

The rearrangement links TRBV13 to TRBJ2-7; D may be TRBD1 (6 bases). Trimming shortened V by 2 bases and J by 2 bases, and 13 bases separated the two germline ends. CDR1 PRHDT and CDR2 FYEKMQ come from the germline V gene (reference sequence). CDR3 size: 15 residues. CDR3 region: CASSLSGAPPYEQYF. The CDR3 DNA sequence: TGTGCCAGCAGCTTATCAGGGGCGCCACCCTACGAGCAGTACTTC.

V and J are TRBV2 and TRBJ1-2; D might be TRBD1 (6 bases). The CDR3 has 14 residues. V was cut by 5 bases and J by 2 bases, with 12 bases left in between. Germline CDR1 is SNHLY and CDR2 is FYNNEI. The CDR3 reads CASSRTAANYGYTF. The CDR3 DNA reads as TGTGCCAGCAGTCGGACAGCCGCAAACTATGGCTACACCTTC.

A single count supports this clone. The rearrangement links TRBV28 to TRBJ2-7, with D perhaps matching TRBD2 (6 bases). Germline-derived CDR1 and CDR2 are MDHEN and SYDVKM. The V gene lost 0 bases and the J gene lost 13 bases, with 13 bases spanning the gap. The CDR3 has 12 amino acids. In DNA form, the CDR3 reads TGTGCCAGCAGTTTATGGGCGGGACTGACTTACTTC. Protein product: CASSLWAGLTYF.

The chain uses TRBV6-4 and TRBJ2-1; TRBD2 aligns across 12 bases. The junction had 3 bases not matched to a gene; V was cut back by 0 bases and J by 9 bases. The CDR3 has 15 residues. The germline gives CDR1 MRHNA, CDR2 SNTAGT. The CDR3 loop is CASSDSGLAGTEQFF. The CDR3, as DNA: TGTGCCAGCAGTGACTCGGGACTAGCGGGTACTGAGCAGTTCTTC.

V is TRBV7-8 and J is TRBJ1-5; D unresolved. This CDR3 is 12 amino acids long. Trimming cost V 5 bases and J 3 bases, with 5 bases left between them. Germline loops: CDR1 SGHVS, CDR2 FQNEAQ. The CDR3, as DNA: TGTGCCAGCAGCCCACACAATCAGCCCCAGCATTTT. Its protein product is CASSPHNQPQHF.

This clone was observed a handful of times. V usage is TRBV7-9 and J usage is TRBJ1-4; D is uncertain. CDR1 is SEHNR, CDR2 FQNEAQ, per germline (reference sequence). Trimming removed 3 bases from V and 8 bases from J, with 4 bases in between. The CDR3 runs 11 residues. CDR3 region: CASSFQEKLFF. CDR3 nucleotide sequence: TGTGCCAGCAGCTTCCAGGAAAAACTGTTTTTT.

This rearrangement joins TRBV4-2 to TRBJ1-6; D is perhaps TRBD1 (6 bases). The CDR3 spans 17 residues. CDR1 is LGHNA and CDR2 is YNFKEQ in the germline V gene. V was clipped by 0 bases and J by 6 bases, with 15 bases between them. The CDR3 bases are TGTGCCAGCAGCCAAGAGGCCATGGGGACACCTAATTCACCCCTCCACTTT. This sequence encodes CASSQEAMGTPNSPLHF.

The gene calls are TRBV28 and TRBJ1-5, with 10 bases identical to TRBD1. V shed 5 bases, J shed 6 bases, and the junction held 4 bases outside the gene matches. Germline V lookup: CDR1 MDHEN, CDR2 SYDVKM. The CDR3 contains 14 residues. CDR3 DNA sequence: TGTGCCAGCAGTGGGGGACAGGGGAGTCAGCCCCAGCATTTT. It translates to CASSGGQGSQPQHF.

The gene calls are TRBV5-6 and TRBJ2-7; TRBD2 matches 8 bases. Trimming cost V 1 base and J 3 bases; bases outside gene matches: 0. The CDR3 runs 13 residues. Germline CDR1 and CDR2: SGHDT and YYEEEE. For the CDR3, the DNA is TGTGCCAGCAGCTTGACTAGCGGCTACGAGCAGTACTTC. As protein: CASSLTSGYEQYF.

This clone was found once. This sequence joins TRBV6-1 and TRBJ1-1; no definite D call. V shed 3 bases and J shed 9 bases, with 8 bases lying between them. Germline CDR1 reads MNHNS; CDR2 reads SASEGT. The CDR3 contains 11 residues. This chain's CDR3 is CASSEFAKAFF. CDR3 DNA sequence: TGTGCCAGCAGTGAGTTCGCTAAAGCTTTCTTT.

The chain recombines TRBV12-5 with TRBJ1-4; D not certain. Trimming removed 5 bases from V and 11 bases from J, with 12 bases in between. Germline-derived CDR1 and CDR2 are LGHNT and FRNRAP. CDR3 length: 12 residues. This CDR3 reads CASGQELRKLFF. The CDR3 nucleotides read TGTGCTAGTGGTCAAGAGTTGCGGAAACTGTTTTTT.

The V call is TRBV27, the J call TRBJ2-5, with D tentatively TRBD2 (7 bases). The CDR3 sequence is 15 residues long. Germline V lookup: CDR1 MNHEY, CDR2 SMNVEV (reference sequence). The V and J ends lost 5 bases and 1 base respectively, with 14 bases between them. This chain's CDR3 is CASSPGRGIQETQYF. CDR3 DNA sequence: TGTGCCAGCAGTCCGGGGAGGGGGATCCAAGAGACCCAGTACTTC.

V gene TRBV28 combines with J gene TRBJ1-5; TRBD1 matches 8 bases. The V segment lost 4 bases and the J segment 5 bases; nucleotides outside the gene matches: 4. The CDR3 runs 14 residues. Germline V gene sequence: CDR1 MDHEN, CDR2 SYDVKM. The DNA of the CDR3 is TGTGCCAGCAGTTCTGCGACAGGGGATCAGCCCCAGCATTTT. Amino acid sequence: CASSSATGDQPQHF.

A single count supports this clone. The rearrangement uses TRBV21-1 and TRBJ2-7; the D call of TRBD1 is as the table states it, not checked on the DNA. TRBV21-1 is shown as a pseudogene. The CDR3 extends over 15 amino acids. The CDR3 nucleotides are TGTGCCAGCAGCAACTCACGGGACAGGGCCTACGAGCAGTACTTC. Protein sequence: CASSNSRDRAYEQYF.

J is TRBJ2-5 and V is TRBV9; TRBD1 agrees at 8 bases. Germline V gene sequence: CDR1 SGDLS, CDR2 YYNGEE. Trimming removed 3 bases from V and 5 bases from J; junction bases left unmatched: 6. This CDR3 is 14 amino acids long. This CDR3 reads CASSDGQGWETQYF. The CDR3 bases are TGTGCCAGCAGCGACGGACAGGGATGGGAGACCCAGTACTTC.

The chain uses TRBV11-3 and TRBJ2-7, with D possibly TRBD1 on 6 matching bases. The length of the CDR3 is 14 residues. The germline gives CDR1 SGHNT, CDR2 YENEEA. Trimming pared 2 bases from V and 0 bases from J, leaving 8 bases between. The CDR3 nucleotides read TGTGCCAGCAGCTTACAGGGGCACTCCTACGAGCAGTACTTC. Its protein product is CASSLQGHSYEQYF. Looking up the rest from reference TRBV11-3 and TRBJ2-7 gives the full variable domain: EAGVVQSPRYKIIEKKQPVAFWCNPISGHNTLYWYLQNLGQGPELLIRYENEEAVDDSQLPKDRFSAERLKGVDSTLKIQPAELGDSAVYLCASSLQGHSYEQYFGPGTRLTVT.

V is TRBV5-1 and J is TRBJ2-1, with TRBD2 matching over 14 bases. Germline V gene data show CDR1 as SGHRS and CDR2 as YFSETQ. The CDR3 contains 14 residues. J lost 12 bases, V lost 4 bases, and 6 bases had no gene match. CDR3 nucleotide sequence: TGCGCCAGCAGCCTGGGACTAGCGGGAGTGGGGCAGTTCTTC. Translation: CASSLGLAGVGQFF.

The chain carries TRBV9 and TRBJ2-7, with 7 bases fitting TRBD1. Germline V gene sequence: CDR1 SGDLS, CDR2 YYNGEE. The CDR3 runs to 17 residues. The junction had 14 bases not matched to a gene; V was cut back by 3 bases and J by 2 bases. For the CDR3, the DNA is TGTGCCAGCAGCGCCAATCCGCGGCCGGGACAGCCCTACGAGCAGTACTTC. Its translation is CASSANPRPGQPYEQYF. Variable domain in full (rest from reference TRBV9 and TRBJ2-7): DSGVTQTPKHLITATGQRVTLRCSPRSGDLSVYWYQQSLDQGLQFLIQYYNGEERAKGNILERFSAQQFPDLHSELNLSSLELGDSALYFCASSANPRPGQPYEQYFGPGTRLTVT.